This entry is about one TCR beta chain. Its antigen is undetermined. The sample belongs to a study of cytomegalovirus exposure and HLA in healthy donors. Data came from immunoSEQ multiplex PCR; TCRdb stores just in-frame clones and leaves some out. The table shows fewer than 150,000 clones, with about 88% occurring only once. Unmatched junction bases numbered 8, after V lost 2 bases and J lost 5 bases. The CDR3 sequence is 15 residues long. Germline assignment: CDR1 MNHEY and CDR2 SVGAGI. Donors came from a validation cohort of over a hundred subjects, distinct from the first 666-subject cohort. Study-wide results and caveats: The study designated about 180 TCR beta chains cytomegalovirus-associated.

This TCR was sampled from a man between 18 and 29 years old in good health and CMV-seropositive. Sequencing was done on a sample of PBMCs. J is TRBJ2-7 and V is TRBV6-5; 8 positions match TRBD1. The CDR3 spells CASSYPGQGANEQYF. The CDR3 coding sequence is TGTGCCAGCAGTTACCCCGGGCAGGGGGCGAACGAGCAGTACTTC.